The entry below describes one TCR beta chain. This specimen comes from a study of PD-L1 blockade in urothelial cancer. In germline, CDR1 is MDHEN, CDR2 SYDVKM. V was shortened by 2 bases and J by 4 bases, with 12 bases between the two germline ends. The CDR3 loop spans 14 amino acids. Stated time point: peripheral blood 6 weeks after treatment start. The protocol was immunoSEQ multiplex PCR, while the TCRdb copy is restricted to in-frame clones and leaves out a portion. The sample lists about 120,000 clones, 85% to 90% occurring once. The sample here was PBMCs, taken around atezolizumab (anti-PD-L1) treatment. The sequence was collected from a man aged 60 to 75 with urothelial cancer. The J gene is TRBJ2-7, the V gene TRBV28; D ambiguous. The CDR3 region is CASSLGGSLYEQYF. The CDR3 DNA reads TGTGCCAGCAGTTTAGGCGGATCCCTTTACGAGCAGTACTTC.